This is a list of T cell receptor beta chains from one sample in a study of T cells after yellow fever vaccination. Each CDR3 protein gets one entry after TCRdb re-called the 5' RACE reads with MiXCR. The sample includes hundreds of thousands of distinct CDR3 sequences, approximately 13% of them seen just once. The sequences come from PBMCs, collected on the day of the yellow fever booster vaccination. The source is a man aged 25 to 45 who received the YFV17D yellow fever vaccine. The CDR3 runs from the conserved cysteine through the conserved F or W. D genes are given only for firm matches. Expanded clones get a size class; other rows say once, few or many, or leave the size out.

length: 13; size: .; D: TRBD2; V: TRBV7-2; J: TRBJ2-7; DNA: TGTGCCAGCACCTCCCTAGCGGGAGTAGAGCAGTACTTC; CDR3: CASTSLAGVEQYF
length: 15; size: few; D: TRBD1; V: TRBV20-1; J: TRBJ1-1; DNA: TGCAGTGCACACGACAGGGTTAAGCAGGGCACTGAAGCTTTCTTT; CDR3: CSAHDRVKQGTEAFF
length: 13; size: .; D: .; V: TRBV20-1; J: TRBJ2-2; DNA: TGCAGTGCCACTCCGAGACAGACCGGGGAGCTGTTTTTT; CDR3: CSATPRQTGELFF
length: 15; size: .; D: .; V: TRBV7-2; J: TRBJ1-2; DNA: TGTGCCAGCAGCTTATTCGGGGGGCAGGTCCTTGGCTACACCTTC; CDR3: CASSLFGGQVLGYTF
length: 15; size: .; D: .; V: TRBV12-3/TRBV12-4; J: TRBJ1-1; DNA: TGTGCCAGCGAGGCCCCGGCAGGGATTTTTTCTGAAGCTTTCTTT; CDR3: CASEAPAGIFSEAFF
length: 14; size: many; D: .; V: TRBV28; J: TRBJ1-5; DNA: TGTGCCAGCACCGGACAGACCCCTAATCAGCCCCAGCATTTT; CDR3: CASTGQTPNQPQHF
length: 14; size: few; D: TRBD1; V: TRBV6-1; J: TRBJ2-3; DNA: TGTGCCACTAAGCTCGGGACAGGGAGAGATACGCAGTATTTT; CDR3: CATKLGTGRDTQYF
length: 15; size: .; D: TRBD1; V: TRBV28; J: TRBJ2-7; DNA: TGTGCCAGCAGTTTAATAGGGACAGAAAATTACGAGCAGTACTTC; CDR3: CASSLIGTENYEQYF
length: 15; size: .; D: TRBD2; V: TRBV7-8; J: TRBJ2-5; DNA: TGTGCCAGCAGCCGTAGCGGGAGCAGCCAAGAGACCCAGTACTTC; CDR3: CASSRSGSSQETQYF
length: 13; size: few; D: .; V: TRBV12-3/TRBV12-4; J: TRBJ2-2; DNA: TGTGCCAGCAGTCAAAAAGGTGTCGGGGAGCTGTTTTTT; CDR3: CASSQKGVGELFF
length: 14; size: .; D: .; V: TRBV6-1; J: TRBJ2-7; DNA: TGTGCCAGCAGAATTAGACAGGGAGGGTACGAGCAGTACTTC; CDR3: CASRIRQGGYEQYF
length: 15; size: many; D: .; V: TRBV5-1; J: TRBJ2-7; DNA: TGCGCCAGCAGCTCGGGACACCGTATCTCCTACGAGCAGTACTTC; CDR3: CASSSGHRISYEQYF
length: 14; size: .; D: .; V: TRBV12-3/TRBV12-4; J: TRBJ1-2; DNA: TGTGCCAGCAATCTAGGGGGGGGAAGCTATGGCTACACCTTC; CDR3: CASNLGGGSYGYTF
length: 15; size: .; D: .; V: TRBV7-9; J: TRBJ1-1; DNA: TGTGCCAGCAGCTTAGGCACGGGACGCTCTTCCGAAGCTTTCTTT; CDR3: CASSLGTGRSSEAFF
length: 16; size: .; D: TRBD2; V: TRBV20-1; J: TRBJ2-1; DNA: TGCAGTGCTAGAGACCTTAGCGGGGCAACCTACAATGAGCAGTTCTTC; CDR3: CSARDLSGATYNEQFF
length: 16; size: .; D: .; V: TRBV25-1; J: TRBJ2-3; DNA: TGTGCCAGCACCGCATTCGGAGGGGGGGATTCAGATACGCAGTATTTT; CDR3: CASTAFGGGDSDTQYF
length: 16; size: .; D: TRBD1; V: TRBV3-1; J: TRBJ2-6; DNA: TGTGCCAGCAGCCAACCCCGGACAGGAGGGGCCAACGTCCTGACTTTC; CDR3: CASSQPRTGGANVLTF